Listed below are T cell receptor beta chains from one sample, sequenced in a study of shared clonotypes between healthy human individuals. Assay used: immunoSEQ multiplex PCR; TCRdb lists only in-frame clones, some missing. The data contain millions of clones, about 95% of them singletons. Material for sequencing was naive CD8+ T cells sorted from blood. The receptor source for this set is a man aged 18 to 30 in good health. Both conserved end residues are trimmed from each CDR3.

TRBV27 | ASSLGETQY
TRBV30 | AWSSRDPRLWDTEAF
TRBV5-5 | ASSFEGNSGNTIY
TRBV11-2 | ASSNGLAGGLRNEQY
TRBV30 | AWSGTGGQPQH
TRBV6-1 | ASSEDRGGALYEQY
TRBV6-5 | ASSYSMGAELF
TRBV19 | ASSISSGDTIY
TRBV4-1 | ASSQAAGANVLT
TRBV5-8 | ASRALGPSPLH
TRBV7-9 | ASSPLAGDVGGELF
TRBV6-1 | ASSEIGREFYGYT
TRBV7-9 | ASSEDRPEAF
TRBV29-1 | SVEATGGDEQY
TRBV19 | ASSINPSASSYEQY
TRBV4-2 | ASSQADLSEGQGIYEQY
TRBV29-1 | SVEELTLRFYGYT
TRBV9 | ASSVVLAGVGETQY
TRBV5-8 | ASSAGQGGSYEQY
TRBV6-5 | ASSTAGVRAF
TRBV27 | AAGETYEQY
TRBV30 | AWSATDNYGYT
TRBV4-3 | ASSQDLAGGLQETQY
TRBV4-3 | ASSQDWGGQVSSYNEQF
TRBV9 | ASSTGGSGETQY
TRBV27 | ASSLGGGGSEAF
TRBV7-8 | ASSSQTLRPRGETQY
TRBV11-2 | ASSLELAASYNEQF
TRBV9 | ASSEGQGADETQY
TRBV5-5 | ASSAEGQGAFYNEQF
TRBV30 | AWTAENTDTQY
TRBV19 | ASSIWDDSMAGETQY
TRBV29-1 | SIYTRDKAKNIQY
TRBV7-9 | ASSLEENTGELF
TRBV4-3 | ASSQDGTYNSPLH
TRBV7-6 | ASSLASLALGAYEQY
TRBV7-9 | ASRWDSERGFVGGYT
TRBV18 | ASSPSFPHASGNTIY
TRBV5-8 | ASSASNLWASGELF
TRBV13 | ASSPGQNNEQF
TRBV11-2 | ASTSQVGVGGT
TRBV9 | ASSVGGVGSSYEQY
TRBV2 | ASTDPGLPTPYEQY
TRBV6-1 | ASSEHRGVLNTEAF